This T cell receptor beta chain was profiled in a study of T cell responses to AZD1222 COVID-19 vaccine. Pooling of second doses given at about 4 or about 12 weeks was done. Germline values: CDR1 MDHEN, CDR2 SYDVKM. The CDR3 consists of 15 residues. Trimming removed 3 bases at V and 8 bases at J, with 19 bases between. The method was immunoSEQ multiplex PCR; TCRdb's version includes in-frame clones alone and lacks a portion of them. The table includes around 120,000 clones, around nine tenths detected once. The sequencing used peripheral blood, collected 28 days after the second AZD1222 dose. This sequence joins TRBV28 and TRBJ1-1; D not certain. This clonotype originated in an adult who received the AZD1222 COVID-19 vaccine. The CDR3, as DNA: TGTGCCAGCAGTTTTGGGAGTTCCCTAAGAAAGGAAGCTTTCTTT. Translated, it gives CASSFGSSLRKEAFF.